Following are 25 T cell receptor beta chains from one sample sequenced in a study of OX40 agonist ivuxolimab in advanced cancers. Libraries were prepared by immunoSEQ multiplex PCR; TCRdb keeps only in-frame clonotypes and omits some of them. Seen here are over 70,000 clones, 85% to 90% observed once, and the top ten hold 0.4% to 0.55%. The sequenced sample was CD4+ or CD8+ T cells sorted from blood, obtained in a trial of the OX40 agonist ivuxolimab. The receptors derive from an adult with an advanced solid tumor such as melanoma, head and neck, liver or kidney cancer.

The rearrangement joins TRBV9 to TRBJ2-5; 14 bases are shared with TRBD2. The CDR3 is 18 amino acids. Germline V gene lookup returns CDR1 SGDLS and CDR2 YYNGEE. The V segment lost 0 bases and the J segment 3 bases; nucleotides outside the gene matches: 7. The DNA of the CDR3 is TGTGCCAGCAGCGTAGGTAGACTAGCGGGAGGGCCAAAAGAGACCCAGTACTTC. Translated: CASSVGRLAGGPKETQYF.

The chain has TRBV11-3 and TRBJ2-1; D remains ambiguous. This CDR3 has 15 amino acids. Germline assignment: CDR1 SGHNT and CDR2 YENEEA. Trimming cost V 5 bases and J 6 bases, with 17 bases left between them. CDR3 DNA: TGTGCCAGCAGCAGCTACGGGTCCCCTTTCAATGAGCAGTTCTTC. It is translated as CASSSYGSPFNEQFF.

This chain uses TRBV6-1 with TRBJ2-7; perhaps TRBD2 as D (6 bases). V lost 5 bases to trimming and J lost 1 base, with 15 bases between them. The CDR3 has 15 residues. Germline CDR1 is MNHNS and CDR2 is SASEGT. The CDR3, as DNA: TGTGCCAGCAGTTCCCGGGGAGGCAGGTCCTACGAGCAGTACTTC. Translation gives CASSSRGGRSYEQYF.

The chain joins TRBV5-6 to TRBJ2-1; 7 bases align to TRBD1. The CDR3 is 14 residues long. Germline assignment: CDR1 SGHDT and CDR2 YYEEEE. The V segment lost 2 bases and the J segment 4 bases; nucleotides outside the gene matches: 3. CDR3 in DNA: TGTGCCAGCAGCTTCGGGACAGATTACAATGAGCAGTTCTTC. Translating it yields CASSFGTDYNEQFF. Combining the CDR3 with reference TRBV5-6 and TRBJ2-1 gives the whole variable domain DAGVTQSPTHLIKTRGQQVTLRCSPKSGHDTVSWYQQALGQGPQFIFQYYEEEERQRGNFPDRFSGHQFPNYSSELNVNALLLGDSALYLCASSFGTDYNEQFFGPGTRLTVL.

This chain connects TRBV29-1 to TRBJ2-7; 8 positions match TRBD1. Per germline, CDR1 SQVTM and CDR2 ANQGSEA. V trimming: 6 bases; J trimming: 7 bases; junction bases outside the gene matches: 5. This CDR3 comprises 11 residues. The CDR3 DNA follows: TGCAGCGTCGGGCGGACAGGGGAGCAGTACTTC. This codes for CSVGRTGEQYF.

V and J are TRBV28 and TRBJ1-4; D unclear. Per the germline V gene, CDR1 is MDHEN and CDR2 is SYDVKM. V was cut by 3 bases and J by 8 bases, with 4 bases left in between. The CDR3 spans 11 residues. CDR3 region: CASSLKEKLFF. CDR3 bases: TGTGCCAGCAGTTTGAAGGAAAAACTGTTTTTT.

The CDR3 bases are TGTGCCAGCAGCTCAAGCGGGGGCTACAATGAGCAGTTCTTC. Its translation: CASSSSGGYNEQFF. V and J are TRBV7-8 and TRBJ2-1; 8 bases align to TRBD2. The CDR3 runs 14 residues. V was pared by 4 bases and J by 3 bases, with 2 bases of the junction left unmatched. CDR1 is SGHVS and CDR2 is FQNEAQ in the germline V gene. Combining the CDR3 with reference TRBV7-8 and TRBJ2-1 gives the whole variable domain GAGVSQSPRYKVAKRGQDVALRCDPISGHVSLFWYQQALGQGPEFLTYFQNEAQLDKSGLPSDRFFAERPEGSVSTLKIQRTQQEDSAVYLCASSSSGGYNEQFFGPGTRLTVL.

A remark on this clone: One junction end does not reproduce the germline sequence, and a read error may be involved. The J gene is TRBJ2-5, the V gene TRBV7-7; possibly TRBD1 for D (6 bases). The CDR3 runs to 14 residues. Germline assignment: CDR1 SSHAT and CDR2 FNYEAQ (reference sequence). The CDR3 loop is CASSLQGRGETQYF. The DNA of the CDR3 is TGTGCTAGCAGCTTACAGGGAAGAGGGGAGACCCAGTACTTC. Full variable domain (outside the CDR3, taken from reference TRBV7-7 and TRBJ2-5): GAGVSQSPRYKVTKRGQDVTLRCDPISSHATLYWYQQALGQGPEFLTYFNYEAQPDKSGLPSDRFSAERPEGSISTLTIQRTEQRDSAMYRCASSLQGRGETQYFGPGTRLLVL.

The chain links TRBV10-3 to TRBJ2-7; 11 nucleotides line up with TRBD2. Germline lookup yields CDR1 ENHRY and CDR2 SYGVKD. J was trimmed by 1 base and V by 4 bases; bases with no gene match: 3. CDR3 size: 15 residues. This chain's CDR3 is CAISATSGGSYEQYF. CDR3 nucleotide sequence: TGTGCCATCAGTGCTACTAGCGGGGGTTCCTACGAGCAGTACTTC.

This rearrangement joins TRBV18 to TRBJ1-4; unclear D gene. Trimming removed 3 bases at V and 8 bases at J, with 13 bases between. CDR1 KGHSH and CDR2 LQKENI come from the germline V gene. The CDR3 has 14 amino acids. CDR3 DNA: TGTGCCAGCTCACCGGTCGGGAGAGAGGAAAAACTGTTTTTT. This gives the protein CASSPVGREEKLFF.

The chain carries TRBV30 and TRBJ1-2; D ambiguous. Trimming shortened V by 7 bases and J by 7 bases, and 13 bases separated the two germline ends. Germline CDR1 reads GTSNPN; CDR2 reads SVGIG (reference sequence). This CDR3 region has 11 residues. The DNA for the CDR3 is TGTGCCTCCCGACCCCCTGGTGGCTACACCTTC. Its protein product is CASRPPGGYTF.

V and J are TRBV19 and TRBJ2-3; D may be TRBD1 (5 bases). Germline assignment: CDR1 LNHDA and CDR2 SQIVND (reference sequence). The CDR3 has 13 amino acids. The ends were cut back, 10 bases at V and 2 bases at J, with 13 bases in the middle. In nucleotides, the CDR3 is TGTGCCACCGGTAGGGGCCACACAGATACGCAGTATTTT. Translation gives CATGRGHTDTQYF.

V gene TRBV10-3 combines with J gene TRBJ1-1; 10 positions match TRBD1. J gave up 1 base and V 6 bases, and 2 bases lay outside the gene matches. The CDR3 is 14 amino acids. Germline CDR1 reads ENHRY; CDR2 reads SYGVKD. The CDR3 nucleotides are TGTGCCATCAGGACAGGGGGCGAGAACACTGAAGCTTTCTTT. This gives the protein CAIRTGGENTEAFF.

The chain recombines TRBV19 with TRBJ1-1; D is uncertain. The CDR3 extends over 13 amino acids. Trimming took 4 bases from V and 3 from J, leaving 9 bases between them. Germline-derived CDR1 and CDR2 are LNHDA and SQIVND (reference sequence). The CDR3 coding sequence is TGTGCCAGTAGTAAAGGTCGGGACACTGAAGCTTTCTTT. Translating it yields CASSKGRDTEAFF.

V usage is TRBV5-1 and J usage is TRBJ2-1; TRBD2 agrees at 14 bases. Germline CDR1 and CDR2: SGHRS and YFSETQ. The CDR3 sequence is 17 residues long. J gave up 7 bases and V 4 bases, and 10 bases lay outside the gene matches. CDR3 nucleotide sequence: TGCGCCAGCAGCAGAGGGACTAGCGGGAGCCTAAGGAATGAGCAGTTCTTC. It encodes CASSRGTSGSLRNEQFF.

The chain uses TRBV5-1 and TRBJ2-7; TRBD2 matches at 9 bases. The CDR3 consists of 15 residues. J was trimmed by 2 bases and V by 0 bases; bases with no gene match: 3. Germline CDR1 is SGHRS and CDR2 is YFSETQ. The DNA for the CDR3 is TGCGCCAGCAGCTTGGGGCTAGCGGGGCCCTACGAGCAGTACTTC. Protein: CASSLGLAGPYEQYF.

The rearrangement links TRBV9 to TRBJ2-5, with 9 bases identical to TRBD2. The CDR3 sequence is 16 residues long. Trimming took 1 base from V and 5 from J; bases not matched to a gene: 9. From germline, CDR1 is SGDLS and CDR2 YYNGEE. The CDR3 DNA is TGTGCCAGCAGCGTACATAGCGGGAGTCTAGGGGAGACCCAGTACTTC. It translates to CASSVHSGSLGETQYF. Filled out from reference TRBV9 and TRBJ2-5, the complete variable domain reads DSGVTQTPKHLITATGQRVTLRCSPRSGDLSVYWYQQSLDQGLQFLIQYYNGEERAKGNILERFSAQQFPDLHSELNLSSLELGDSALYFCASSVHSGSLGETQYFGPGTRLLVL.

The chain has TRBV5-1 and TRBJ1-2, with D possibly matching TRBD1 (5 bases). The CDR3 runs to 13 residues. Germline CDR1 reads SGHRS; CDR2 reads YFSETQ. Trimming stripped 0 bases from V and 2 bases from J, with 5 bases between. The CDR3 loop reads CASSLEGNYGYTF. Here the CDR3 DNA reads TGCGCCAGCAGCTTGGAGGGGAACTATGGCTACACCTTC.

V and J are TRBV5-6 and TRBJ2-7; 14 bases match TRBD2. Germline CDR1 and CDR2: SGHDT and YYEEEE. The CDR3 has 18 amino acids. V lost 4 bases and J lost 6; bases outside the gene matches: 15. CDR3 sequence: CASSPRTGGLAGGSEQYF. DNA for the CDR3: TGTGCCAGCAGCCCTAGGACTGGAGGACTAGCGGGAGGAAGCGAGCAGTACTTC.

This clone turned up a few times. The CDR3 is CASSATSGRLGEQYF. The CDR3 region has the DNA TGTGCCAGCAGTGCTACTAGCGGGAGATTGGGTGAGCAGTACTTC. This chain uses TRBV2 with TRBJ2-7; 11 positions match TRBD2. The CDR3 sequence is 15 residues long. The germline gives CDR1 SNHLY, CDR2 FYNNEI. The J segment lost 7 bases and the V segment lost 4 bases, leaving 9 bases of the junction unmatched.

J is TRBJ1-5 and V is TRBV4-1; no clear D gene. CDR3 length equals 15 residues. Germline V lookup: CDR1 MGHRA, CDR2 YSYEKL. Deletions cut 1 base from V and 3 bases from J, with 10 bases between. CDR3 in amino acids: CASSQVVGDNQPQHF. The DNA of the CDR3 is TGCGCCAGCAGCCAAGTCGTGGGAGACAATCAGCCCCAGCATTTT.

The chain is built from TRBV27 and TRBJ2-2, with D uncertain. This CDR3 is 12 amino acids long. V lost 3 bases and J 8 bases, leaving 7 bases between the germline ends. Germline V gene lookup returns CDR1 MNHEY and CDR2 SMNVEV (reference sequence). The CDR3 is CASSFSGGELFF. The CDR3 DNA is TGTGCCAGCAGTTTCTCCGGTGGGGAGCTGTTTTTT.

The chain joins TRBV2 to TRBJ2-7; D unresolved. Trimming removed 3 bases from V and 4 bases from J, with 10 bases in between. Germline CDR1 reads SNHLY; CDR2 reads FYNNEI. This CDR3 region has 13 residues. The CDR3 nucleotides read TGTGCCAGCAGTGAGGCTAGTCGGTACGAGCAGTACTTC. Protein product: CASSEASRYEQYF.

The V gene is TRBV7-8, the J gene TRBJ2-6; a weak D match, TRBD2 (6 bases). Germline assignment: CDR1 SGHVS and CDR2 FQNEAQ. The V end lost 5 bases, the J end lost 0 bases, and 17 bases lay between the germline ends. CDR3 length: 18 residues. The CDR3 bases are TGTGCCAGCAGCATACTAAGGGACTGGCGCTCTGGGGCCAACGTCCTGACTTTC. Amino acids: CASSILRDWRSGANVLTF.

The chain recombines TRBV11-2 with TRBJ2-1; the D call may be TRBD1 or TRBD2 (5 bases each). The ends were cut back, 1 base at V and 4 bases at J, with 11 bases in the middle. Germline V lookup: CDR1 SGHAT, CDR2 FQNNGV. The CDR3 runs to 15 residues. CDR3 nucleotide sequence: TGTGCCAGCAGCTTAGCGGGGCCCGCGTACAATGAGCAGTTCTTC. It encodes CASSLAGPAYNEQFF.